This TCR beta chain was recorded in a study of T cells in Graves' hyperthyroidism and ophthalmopathy. In the study overall: The authors collected peripheral blood at initial diagnosis, before any treatment. General study results and limits: Appearing also in blood were most of the thyroid clonotypes expanded above 0.001.

Based on clinical symptoms, serum thyroxine and TRAb, thyroid ultrasound and orbital computed tomography, diagnoses were reached. The sample holds many counts of this clonotype. Its antigen remains unidentified. The CDR3 regions of TCR beta were amplified from RNA transcripts. Using the HTBI primer set, a first-round RT-PCR was run on the TCR CDR3. TCRdb used MiXCR to reprocess the multiplex PCR reads, holding one entry per CDR3 protein. The repertoire has over 300,000 distinct CDR3 sequences, approximately 13% of them found once; the top ten carry roughly 9.6%. This TCR was recovered from a woman between 55 and 75 years old with Graves' hyperthyroidism. Sequences were obtained from blood.

CDR3 protein: CASSLYAGQGDTDTQYF. CDR3 nucleotide sequence: TGTGCCAGCAGCTTATATGCTGGACAGGGGGACACAGATACGCAGTATTTT. This chain uses TRBV7-9 with TRBJ2-3, with TRBD1 matching over 10 bases. The V segment lost 2 bases and the J segment 2 bases; nucleotides outside the gene matches: 7. The length of the CDR3 is 17 residues. The germline V gene encodes CDR1 SEHNR and CDR2 FQNEAQ (reference sequence).